This TCR beta chain was captured by sequencing in a study of CD8+ T cells in alopecia areata. Study-level information: Recipients were roughly 7-10-week-old female C3H/HeJ mice grafted with skin from approximately 6-12-month-old C3H/HeJ donors with spontaneous alopecia.

Study-wide results and caveats: It was less clear whether patients shared TCRs than it was in mice, possibly because of HLA. Scalp specimens additionally yield sequences from normal skin's resident alphabeta T cells. Affected scalp, especially in alopecia totalis/universalis, had a higher clonality than normal scalp did.

Germline V gives CDR1 NNHDY, CDR2 SYVADS. There are 16 residues in the CDR3. A note on this clone: Its specificity is not known. Gene names and germline refer to mouse. The CDR3 is cut off 4 residues early in the read; its end comes from the germline J gene.

RNA was isolated and reverse transcribed to cDNA, the sequencing template. The assay was immunoSEQ multiplex PCR, and TCRdb's table has in-frame clones only and misses some. The sample yields some 120,000 clones, without any singletons. The V call is TRBV13-3, the J call TRBJ2-7; TRBD2 agrees at 13 bases. The sample taken for sequencing was lesional skin. The receptor's source is a C3H/HeJ mouse with alopecia areata. MHC haplotype of the mouse line: H2-k. The CDR3 loop is CASSDAGLGGPYEQYF. Incomplete CDR3 DNA: TGTGCCAGCAGTGATGCAGGACTGGGGGGGCCTTAT.